This T cell receptor (beta chain) was sequenced for a study of early T cells in non-severe SARS-CoV-2 infection. Study context: Sequencing used unsorted whole-blood bulk RNA, so chains lack pairing. Notes on the study in general: A preference for anti-spike CD8 responses marked VDJdb matching, which missed private and CD4 specificities.

J was trimmed by 7 bases and V by 6 bases; bases with no gene match: 15. The CDR3 totals 16 residues. CDR1 is ENHRY and CDR2 is SYGVKD in the germline V gene. Attachment of unique molecular identifiers was made to individual cDNA molecules. Via MiXCR, TCRdb re-called the 5' RACE reads, giving one row per CDR3 protein. The data show about 39,000 distinct CDR3 sequences, around 7.8% seen once. A note on this clonotype: Its antigen remains unknown.

This chain connects TRBV10-3 to TRBJ2-5; 9 bases are shared with TRBD2. The receptor's source is an adult who was a healthcare worker with PCR-confirmed SARS-CoV-2 infection or an uninfected control (not recorded which). The sequenced sample was whole blood. The CDR3, as DNA: TGTGCCATCAGCCCTAGCGGGGACCAACTAGCAGGGACCCAGTACTTC. It codes for CAISPSGDQLAGTQYF.